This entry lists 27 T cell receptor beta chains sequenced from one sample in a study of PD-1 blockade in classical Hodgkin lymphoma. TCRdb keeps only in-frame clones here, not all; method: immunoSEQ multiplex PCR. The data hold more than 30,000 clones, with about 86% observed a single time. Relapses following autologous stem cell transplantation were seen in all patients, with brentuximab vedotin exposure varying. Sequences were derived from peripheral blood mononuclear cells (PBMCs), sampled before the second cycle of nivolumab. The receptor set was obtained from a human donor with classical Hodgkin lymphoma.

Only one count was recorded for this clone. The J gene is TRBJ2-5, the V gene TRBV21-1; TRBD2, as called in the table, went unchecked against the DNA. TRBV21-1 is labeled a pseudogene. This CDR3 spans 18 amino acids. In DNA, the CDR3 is TGTGCCAGCAGCACCGAAGGCGGCAGTTGTACGGGTAAAGAGACCCAGTACTTC. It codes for CASSTEGGSCTGKETQYF.

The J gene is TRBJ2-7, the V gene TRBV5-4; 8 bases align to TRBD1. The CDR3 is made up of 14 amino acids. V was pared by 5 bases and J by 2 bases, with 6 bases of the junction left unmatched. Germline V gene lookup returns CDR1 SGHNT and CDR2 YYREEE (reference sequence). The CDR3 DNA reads TGTGCCAGCAGTCCACTACAGGGGGCCTACGAGCAGTACTTC. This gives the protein CASSPLQGAYEQYF.

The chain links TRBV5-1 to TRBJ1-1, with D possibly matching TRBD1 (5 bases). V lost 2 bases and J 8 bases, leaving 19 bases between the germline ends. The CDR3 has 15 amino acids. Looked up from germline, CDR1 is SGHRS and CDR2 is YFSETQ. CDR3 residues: CASSFDPGGISEAFF. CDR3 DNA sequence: TGCGCCAGCAGCTTCGACCCCGGGGGGATTTCGGAAGCTTTCTTT. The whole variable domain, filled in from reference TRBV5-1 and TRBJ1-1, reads KAGVTQTPRYLIKTRGQQVTLSCSPISGHRSVSWYQQTPGQGLQFLFEYFSETQRNKGNFPGRFSGRQFSNSRSEMNVSTLELGDSALYLCASSFDPGGISEAFFGQGTRLTVV.

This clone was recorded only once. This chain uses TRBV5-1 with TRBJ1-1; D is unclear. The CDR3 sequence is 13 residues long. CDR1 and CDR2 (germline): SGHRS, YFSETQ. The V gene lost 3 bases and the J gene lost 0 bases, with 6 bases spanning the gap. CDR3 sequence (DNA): TGCGCCAGCAGCTCCCATTTGAACACTGAAGCTTTCTTT. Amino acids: CASSSHLNTEAFF. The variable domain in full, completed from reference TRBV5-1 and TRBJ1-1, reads KAGVTQTPRYLIKTRGQQVTLSCSPISGHRSVSWYQQTPGQGLQFLFEYFSETQRNKGNFPGRFSGRQFSNSRSEMNVSTLELGDSALYLCASSSHLNTEAFFGQGTRLTVV.

The CDR3 is CSVEVGASGYQETQYF. The CDR3 DNA reads TGCAGCGTTGAAGTTGGGGCTAGCGGGTACCAAGAGACCCAGTACTTC. This chain links TRBV29-1 with TRBJ2-5, with 8 bases matching TRBD2. J lost 0 bases, V lost 1 base, and 7 bases had no gene match. The germline V gene has CDR1 SQVTM and CDR2 ANQGSEA. The CDR3 totals 16 residues. Supplemented by reference TRBV29-1 and TRBJ2-5, the full variable domain reads SAVISQKPSRDICQRGTSLTIQCQVDSQVTMMFWYRQQPGQSLTLIATANQGSEATYESGFVIDKFPISRPNLTFSTLTVSNMSPEDSSIYLCSVEVGASGYQETQYFGPGTRLLVL.

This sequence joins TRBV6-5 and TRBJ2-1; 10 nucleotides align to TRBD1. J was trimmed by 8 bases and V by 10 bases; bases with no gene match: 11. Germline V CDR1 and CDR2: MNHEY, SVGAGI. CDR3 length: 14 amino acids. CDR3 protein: CATGGQGNFDEQFF. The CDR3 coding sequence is TGTGCCACGGGGGGACAGGGGAATTTCGATGAGCAGTTCTTC.

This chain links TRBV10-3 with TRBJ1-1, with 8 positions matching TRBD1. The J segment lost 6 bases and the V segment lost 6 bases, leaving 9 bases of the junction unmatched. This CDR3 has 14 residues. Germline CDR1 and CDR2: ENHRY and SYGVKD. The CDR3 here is CAIRQTGEGSEAFF. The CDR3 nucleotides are TGTGCCATCAGGCAGACAGGGGAAGGCTCTGAAGCTTTCTTT.

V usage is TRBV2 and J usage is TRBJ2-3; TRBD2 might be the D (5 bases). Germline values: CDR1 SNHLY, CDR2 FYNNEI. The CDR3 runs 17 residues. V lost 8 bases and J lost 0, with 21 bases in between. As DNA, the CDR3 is TGTGCCAGCCAAAGAAGGACTCCCAATCCTAGCACAGATACGCAGTATTTT. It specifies CASQRRTPNPSTDTQYF. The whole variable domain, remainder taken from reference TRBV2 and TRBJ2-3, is EPEVTQTPSHQVTQMGQEVILRCVPISNHLYFYWYRQILGQKVEFLVSFYNNEISEKSEIFDDQFSVERPDGSNFTLKIRSTKLEDSAMYFCASQRRTPNPSTDTQYFGPGTRLTVL.

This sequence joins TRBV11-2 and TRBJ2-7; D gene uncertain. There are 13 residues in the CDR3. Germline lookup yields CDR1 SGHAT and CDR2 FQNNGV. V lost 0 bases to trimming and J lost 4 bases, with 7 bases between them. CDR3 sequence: CASSLEFEYEQYF. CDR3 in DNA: TGTGCCAGCAGCTTAGAATTTGAGTACGAGCAGTACTTC.

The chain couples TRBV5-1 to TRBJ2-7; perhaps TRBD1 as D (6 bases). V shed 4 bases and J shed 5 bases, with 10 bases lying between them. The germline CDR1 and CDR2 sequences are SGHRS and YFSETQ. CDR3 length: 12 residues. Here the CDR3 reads CASSPQGHEQYF. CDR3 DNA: TGCGCCAGCAGCCCACAGGGCCACGAGCAGTACTTC.

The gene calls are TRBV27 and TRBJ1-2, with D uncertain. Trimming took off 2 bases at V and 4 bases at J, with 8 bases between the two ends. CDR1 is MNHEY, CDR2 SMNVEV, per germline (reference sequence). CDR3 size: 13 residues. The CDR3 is CASSLEGTYGYTF. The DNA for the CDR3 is TGTGCCAGCAGTTTAGAGGGAACCTATGGCTACACCTTC.

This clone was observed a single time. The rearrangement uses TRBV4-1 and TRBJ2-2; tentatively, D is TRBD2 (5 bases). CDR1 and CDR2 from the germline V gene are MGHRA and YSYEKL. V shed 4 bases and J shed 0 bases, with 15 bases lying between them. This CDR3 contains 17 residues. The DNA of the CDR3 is TGCGCCAGCAGCCCCCTCGGGCAGCGGACGAACACCGGGGAGCTGTTTTTT. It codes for CASSPLGQRTNTGELFF.

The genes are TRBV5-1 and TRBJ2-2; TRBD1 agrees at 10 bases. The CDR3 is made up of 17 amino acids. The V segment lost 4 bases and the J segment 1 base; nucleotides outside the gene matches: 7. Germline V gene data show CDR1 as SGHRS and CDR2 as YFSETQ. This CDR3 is CASSVKRTGGNTGELFF. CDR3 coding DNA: TGCGCCAGCAGCGTAAAGAGGACAGGGGGGAACACCGGGGAGCTGTTTTTT.

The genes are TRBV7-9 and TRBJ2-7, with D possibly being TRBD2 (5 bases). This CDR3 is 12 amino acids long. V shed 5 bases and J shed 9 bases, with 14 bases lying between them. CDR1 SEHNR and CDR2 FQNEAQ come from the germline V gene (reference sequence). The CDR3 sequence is CASSATSFGQYF. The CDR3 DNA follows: TGTGCCAGCAGCGCAACTAGTTTTGGGCAGTACTTC. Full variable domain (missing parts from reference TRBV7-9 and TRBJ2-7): DTGVSQNPRHKITKRGQNVTFRCDPISEHNRLYWYRQTLGQGPEFLTYFQNEAQLEKSRLLSDRFSAERPKGSFSTLEIQRTEQGDSAMYLCASSATSFGQYFGPGTRLTVT.

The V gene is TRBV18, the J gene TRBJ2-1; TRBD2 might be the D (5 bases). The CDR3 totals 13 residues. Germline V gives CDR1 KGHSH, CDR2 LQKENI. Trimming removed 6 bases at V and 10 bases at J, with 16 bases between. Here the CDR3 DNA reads TGTGCCAGCTCCGGCGTGCCTAGCCCCGAGCAGTTCTTC. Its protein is CASSGVPSPEQFF.

This chain's CDR3 is CALIEGFSATNEKLFF. DNA for the CDR3: TGTGCCTTAATAGAGGGGTTTTCAGCAACTAATGAAAAACTGTTTTTT. V usage is TRBV7-7 and J usage is TRBJ1-4, with D possibly being TRBD1 (5 bases). CDR1 is SSHAT and CDR2 is FNYEAQ in the germline V gene (reference sequence). The CDR3 has 16 residues. Trimming cost V 11 bases and J 0 bases, with 19 bases left between them.

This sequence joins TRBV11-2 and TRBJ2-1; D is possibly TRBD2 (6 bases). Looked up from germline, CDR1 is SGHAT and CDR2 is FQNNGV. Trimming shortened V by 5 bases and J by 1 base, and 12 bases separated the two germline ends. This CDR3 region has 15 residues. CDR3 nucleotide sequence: TGTGCCAGCAGCCCGACCCGGGGGTCCTACAATGAGCAGTTCTTC. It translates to CASSPTRGSYNEQFF.

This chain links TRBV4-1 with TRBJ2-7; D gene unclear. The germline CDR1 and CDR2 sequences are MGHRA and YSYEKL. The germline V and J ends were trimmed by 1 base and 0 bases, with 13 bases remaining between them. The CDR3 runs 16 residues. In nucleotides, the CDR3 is TGCGCCAGCAGCCAAGCCCGACTGATGCTCTCCTACGAGCAGTACTTC. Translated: CASSQARLMLSYEQYF.

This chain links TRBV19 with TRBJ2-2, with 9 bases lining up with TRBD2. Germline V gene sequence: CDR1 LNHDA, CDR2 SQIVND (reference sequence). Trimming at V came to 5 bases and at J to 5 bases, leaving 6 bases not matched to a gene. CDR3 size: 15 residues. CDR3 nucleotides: TGTGCCAGTAGTTTCGGACTAGCGAGAACCGGGGAGCTGTTTTTT. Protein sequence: CASSFGLARTGELFF.

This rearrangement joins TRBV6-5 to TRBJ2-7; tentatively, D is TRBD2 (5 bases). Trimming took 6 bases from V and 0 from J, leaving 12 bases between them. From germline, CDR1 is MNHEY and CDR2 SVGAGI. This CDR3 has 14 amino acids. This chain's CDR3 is CASSLEGNSYEQYF. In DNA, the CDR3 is TGTGCCAGCAGCCTCGAGGGAAACTCCTACGAGCAGTACTTC.

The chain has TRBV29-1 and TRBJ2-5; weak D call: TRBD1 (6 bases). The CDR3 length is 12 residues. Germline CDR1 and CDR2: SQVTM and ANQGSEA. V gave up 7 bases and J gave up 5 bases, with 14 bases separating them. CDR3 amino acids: CSANRAFETQYF. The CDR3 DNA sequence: TGCAGCGCAAACAGGGCATTTGAGACCCAGTACTTC.

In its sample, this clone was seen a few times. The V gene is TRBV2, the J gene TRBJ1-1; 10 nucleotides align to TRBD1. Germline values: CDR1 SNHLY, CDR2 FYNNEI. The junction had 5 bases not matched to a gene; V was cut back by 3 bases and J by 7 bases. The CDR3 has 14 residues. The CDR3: CASSDRQGAYEAFF. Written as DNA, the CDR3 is TGTGCCAGCAGTGATAGACAGGGGGCCTATGAAGCTTTCTTT.

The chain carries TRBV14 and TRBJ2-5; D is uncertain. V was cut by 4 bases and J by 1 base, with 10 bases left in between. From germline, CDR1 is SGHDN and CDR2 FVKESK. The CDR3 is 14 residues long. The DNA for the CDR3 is TGTGCCAGCAGCCGTCTCCAGCTCCAAGAGACCCAGTACTTC. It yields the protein CASSRLQLQETQYF.

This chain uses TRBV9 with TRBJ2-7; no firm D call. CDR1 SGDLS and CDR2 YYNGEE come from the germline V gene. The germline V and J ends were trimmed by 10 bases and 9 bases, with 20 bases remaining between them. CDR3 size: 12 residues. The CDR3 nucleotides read TGTGCCCCTCTACCCCTCCACACCCGGCAGTACTTC. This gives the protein CAPLPLHTRQYF. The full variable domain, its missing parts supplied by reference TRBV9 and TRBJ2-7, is DSGVTQTPKHLITATGQRVTLRCSPRSGDLSVYWYQQSLDQGLQFLIQYYNGEERAKGNILERFSAQQFPDLHSELNLSSLELGDSALYFCAPLPLHTRQYFGPGTRLTVT.

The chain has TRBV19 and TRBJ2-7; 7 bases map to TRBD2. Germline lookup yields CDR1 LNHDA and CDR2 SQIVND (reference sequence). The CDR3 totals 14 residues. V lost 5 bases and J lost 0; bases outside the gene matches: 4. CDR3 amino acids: CASSQAGNSYEQYF. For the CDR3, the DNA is TGTGCCAGTAGTCAAGCGGGAAACTCCTACGAGCAGTACTTC.

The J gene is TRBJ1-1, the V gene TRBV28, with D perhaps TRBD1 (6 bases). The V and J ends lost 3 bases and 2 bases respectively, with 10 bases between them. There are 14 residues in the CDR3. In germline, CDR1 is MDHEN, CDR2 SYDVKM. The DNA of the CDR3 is TGTGCCAGCAGTTTTTGGGGGCGAAACACTGAAGCTTTCTTT. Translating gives CASSFWGRNTEAFF.

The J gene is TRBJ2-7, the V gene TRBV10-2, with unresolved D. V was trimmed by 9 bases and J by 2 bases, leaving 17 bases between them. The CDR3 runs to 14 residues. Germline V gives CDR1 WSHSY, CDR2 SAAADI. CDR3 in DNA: TGCGCCAGTCTCAAGGGATTGGACCCCTACGAGCAGTACTTC. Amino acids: CASLKGLDPYEQYF.